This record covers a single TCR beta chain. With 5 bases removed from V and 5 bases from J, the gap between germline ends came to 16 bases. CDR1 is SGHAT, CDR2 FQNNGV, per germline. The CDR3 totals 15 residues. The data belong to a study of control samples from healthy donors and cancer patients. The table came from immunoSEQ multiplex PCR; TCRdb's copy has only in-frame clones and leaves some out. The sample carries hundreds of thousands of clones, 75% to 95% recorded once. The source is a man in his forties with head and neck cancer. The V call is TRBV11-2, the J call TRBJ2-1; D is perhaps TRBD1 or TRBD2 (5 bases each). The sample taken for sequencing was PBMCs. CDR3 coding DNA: TGTGCCAGCAGCCCCGGCCCCGGGACCCACAATGAGCAGTTCTTC. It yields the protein CASSPGPGTHNEQFF.